These 27 T cell receptor beta chains share one sample of origin, sequenced in a study of regulatory T cells in long-lasting Graves disease. The time point is: newly diagnosed GD, antithyroid drugs for less than 3 months. The TCR library used RNA extracted from PBMCs. Sequencing libraries for TCR beta were prepared with iRepertoire HTBI primers and Arm-PCR of CDR3 regions. A single record per CDR3 protein comes from TCRdb applying MiXCR to the multiplex PCR reads. The data contain about 540,000 distinct CDR3 sequences, 13% of them singletons. These records were also assigned to another study, of T cells in Graves' hyperthyroidism and ophthalmopathy.

The sample in question was peripheral blood mononuclear cells (PBMCs), obtained at new diagnosis, from a patient treated with antithyroid drugs. These TCRs come from a man aged 25-45 years with Graves disease.

Ten or more counts support this clonotype. CDR3 sequence reads: CASSQDSLNQPQHF. CDR3 DNA sequence: TGTGCCAGCAGCCAAGACTCCTTGAATCAGCCCCAGCATTTT. The chain combines TRBV3-1 with TRBJ1-5; D is ambiguous. The germline V gene has CDR1 LGHDT and CDR2 YNNKEL (reference sequence). The CDR3 loop spans 14 amino acids. V gave up 0 bases and J gave up 4 bases, with 7 bases separating them.

In the case of this clonotype: It may be a read error: a sequence one base away is much more abundant. The chain links TRBV20-1 to TRBJ2-7, with TRBD2 as a possible D gene (6 bases). Per the germline V gene, CDR1 is DFQATT and CDR2 is SNEGSKA (reference sequence). Trimming left V 2 bases short and J 2 bases short, with 16 bases between. The CDR3 runs to 15 residues. The CDR3 here is CSARSRRLGPYEQYF. The CDR3 DNA reads TGCAGTGCTAGATCAAGAAGACTAGGCCCCTACGAGCAGTACTTC.

This clonotype was counted ten times or more. The chain joins TRBV5-6 to TRBJ2-1; a possible D gene is TRBD2 (6 bases). This CDR3 region has 14 residues. CDR1 SGHDT and CDR2 YYEEEE come from the germline V gene. Deletions cut 2 bases from V and 5 bases from J, with 11 bases between. As DNA, the CDR3 is TGTGCCAGCAGCTTCCCTAGCGAAAACAATGAGCAGTTCTTC. Translation: CASSFPSENNEQFF.

This clonotype was counted only a few times. The chain uses TRBV18 and TRBJ2-1; 10 bases fit TRBD2. CDR1 is KGHSH, CDR2 LQKENI, per germline. J lost 8 bases, V lost 5 bases, and 12 bases had no gene match. The CDR3 sequence is 16 residues long. CDR3 bases: TGTGCCAGCTCAACCGGTCTAGCGGGAGTGAATGATGAGCAGTTCTTC. It yields the protein CASSTGLAGVNDEQFF.

The V call is TRBV7-9, the J call TRBJ2-2; D is possibly TRBD2 (6 bases). Trimming pared 2 bases from V and 4 bases from J, leaving 11 bases between. CDR1 and CDR2 from the germline V gene are SEHNR and FQNEAQ (reference sequence). The CDR3 runs 15 residues. CDR3 amino acids: CASSLREAGTGELFF. The DNA of the CDR3 is TGTGCCAGCAGCTTAAGGGAGGCGGGCACCGGGGAGCTGTTTTTT.

With respect to this clonotype: This may arise from a read error, as a much more abundant clone is one base away. The gene calls are TRBV28 and TRBJ2-7; D assignment may be TRBD1 or TRBD2 (6 bases each). Germline V gene lookup returns CDR1 MDHEN and CDR2 SYDVKM. This CDR3 comprises 13 residues. CDR3 bases: TGTGCCAGCAAAGGAACGGGGGCCTACGAGCGGTACTTC. Translated: CASKGTGAYERYF. Drawing the rest from reference TRBV28 and TRBJ2-7, the complete variable domain is DVKVTQSSRYLVKRTGEKVFLECVQDMDHENMFWYRQDPGLGLRLIYFSYDVKMKEKGDIPEGYSVSREKKERFSLILESASTNQTSMYLCASKGTGAYERYFGPGTRLTVT.

The rearrangement joins TRBV29-1 to TRBJ1-2; 7 bases line up with TRBD1. With V trimmed by 3 bases and J by 4 bases, 8 bases remained unmatched. Germline assignment: CDR1 SQVTM and CDR2 ANQGSEA. CDR3 length: 14 residues. CDR3 sequence (DNA): TGCAGCGTTGACGGACCGGGACAGTTCTATGGCTACACCTTC. Residues: CSVDGPGQFYGYTF.

This clonotype was found many times. This sequence joins TRBV20-1 and TRBJ2-7; 9 bases line up with TRBD2. The CDR3 is 15 amino acids. V dropped 5 bases and J dropped 2; count of bases not matched to a gene: 10. The germline V gene has CDR1 DFQATT and CDR2 SNEGSKA (reference sequence). The CDR3: CSALGWGLAPYEQYF. CDR3 nucleotide sequence: TGCAGTGCTTTGGGATGGGGACTAGCACCCTACGAGCAGTACTTC.

At least ten counts were recorded for this clonotype. The genes are TRBV6-1 and TRBJ2-2, with D unclear. V lost 3 bases and J lost 0, with 11 bases in between. Per the germline V gene, CDR1 is MNHNS and CDR2 is SASEGT. CDR3 length: 16 residues. The CDR3 bases are TGTGCCAGCAGTGATAATGACCTCGCGAACACCGGGGAGCTGTTTTTT. It encodes CASSDNDLANTGELFF.

This clonotype was detected many times. The rearrangement joins TRBV6-1 to TRBJ1-5; possibly TRBD1 for D (5 bases). V was shortened by 10 bases and J by 0 bases, with 16 bases between the two germline ends. The CDR3 loop spans 15 amino acids. CDR1 MNHNS and CDR2 SASEGT come from the germline V gene. CDR3 DNA sequence: TGTGCCACCCTTTGGTCGAGGGGTAGCAATCAGCCCCAGCATTTT. Protein: CATLWSRGSNQPQHF.

This clonotype has a handful of counts. V and J are TRBV15 and TRBJ2-5; D is possibly TRBD2 (5 bases). Germline V gene lookup returns CDR1 LNHNV and CDR2 YYDKDF (reference sequence). The V end was cut by 1 base, the J end by 1 base, with 10 bases between. This CDR3 spans 15 amino acids. The CDR3 DNA follows: TGTGCCACCAGCAGAGTTCCGGGGATCCAAGAGACCCAGTACTTC. This translates into CATSRVPGIQETQYF.

The rearrangement links TRBV5-5 to TRBJ2-2; D is perhaps TRBD1 or TRBD2 (5 bases each). Trimming took off 4 bases at V and 4 bases at J, with 11 bases between the two ends. Per the germline V gene, CDR1 is SGHKS and CDR2 is YYEKEE (reference sequence). The CDR3 sequence is 14 residues long. The CDR3 coding sequence is TGTGCCAGCAGCCAAGGGACCGTCACCGGGGAGCTGTTTTTT. The encoded protein is CASSQGTVTGELFF.

This chain joins TRBV20-1 and TRBJ2-7; a weak D match, TRBD1 (7 bases). The CDR3 has 17 amino acids. The V gene lost 0 bases and the J gene lost 6 bases, with 24 bases spanning the gap. In germline, CDR1 is DFQATT, CDR2 SNEGSKA (reference sequence). In nucleotides, the CDR3 is TGCAGTGCTAGAGATCCCTGGCGGGGACAGAGGGCGCGCGAGCAGTACTTC. It translates to CSARDPWRGQRAREQYF.

This clonotype was observed many times. The chain carries TRBV20-1 and TRBJ1-5; weak D call: TRBD1 (6 bases). CDR1 and CDR2 (germline): DFQATT, SNEGSKA (reference sequence). V dropped 8 bases and J dropped 0 bases, with 14 bases sitting between them. The CDR3 covers 14 residues. The CDR3 loop is CSLRGPYSNQPQHF. The CDR3 nucleotides are TGCAGTCTGCGGGGGCCTTATAGCAATCAGCCCCAGCATTTT.

This clonotype was picked up many times. This chain connects TRBV12-3 or TRBV12-4 to TRBJ1-5; D not resolved. This CDR3 is built from 15 residues. The V gene lost 4 bases and the J gene lost 5 bases, with 15 bases spanning the gap. CDR3 protein: CASSSALEPYQPQHF. DNA for the CDR3: TGTGCCAGCAGTTCCGCCCTGGAGCCTTATCAGCCCCAGCATTTT.

The sample holds many counts of this clonotype. The rearrangement joins TRBV27 to TRBJ1-1, with D tentatively TRBD1 (6 bases). V was pared by 6 bases and J by 3 bases, with 14 bases between. The CDR3 loop spans 14 amino acids. Germline values: CDR1 MNHEY, CDR2 SMNVEV (reference sequence). In nucleotides, the CDR3 is TGTGCCAGCAGGGCGTGGGGGCCTGACACTGAAGCTTTCTTT. Encoded protein: CASRAWGPDTEAFF.

This chain links TRBV6-2 or TRBV6-3 with TRBJ2-5; TRBD2 agrees at 16 bases. This CDR3 contains 17 residues. V trimming: 5 bases; J trimming: 0 bases; junction bases outside the gene matches: 3. The V gene's germline CDR1 is MNHEY and CDR2 SVGEGT. CDR3 coding DNA: TGTGCCAGCAGTGAGGGACTAGCGGGAGGGTACCAAGAGACCCAGTACTTC. Its protein is CASSEGLAGGYQETQYF.

This clonotype came up many times. V usage is TRBV13 and J usage is TRBJ2-1; D gene ambiguous. Germline values: CDR1 PRHDT, CDR2 FYEKMQ (reference sequence). V dropped 6 bases and J dropped 2 bases, with 8 bases sitting between them. The CDR3 runs 13 residues. Written as DNA, the CDR3 is TGTGCCAGCAGACGGCGAACCTACAATGAGCAGTTCTTC. Its protein product is CASRRRTYNEQFF.

There are many counts of this clonotype. The V gene is TRBV15, the J gene TRBJ2-1; D not resolved. Germline-derived CDR1 and CDR2 are LNHNV and YYDKDF (reference sequence). The CDR3 sequence is 12 residues long. V was cut by 0 bases and J by 8 bases, with 5 bases left in between. CDR3 coding DNA: TGTGCCACCAGCAGAGATAGGTATGAGCAGTTCTTC. Protein: CATSRDRYEQFF.

This chain joins TRBV20-1 and TRBJ1-4; D gene uncertain. V dropped 6 bases and J dropped 3 bases, with 17 bases sitting between them. Germline CDR1 is DFQATT and CDR2 is SNEGSKA (reference sequence). This CDR3 region has 15 residues. The CDR3 reads CSAPLDGRSNEKLFF. The CDR3 nucleotides are TGCAGTGCACCTCTCGACGGTCGATCTAATGAAAAACTGTTTTTT.

This clonotype was counted ten times or more. V and J are TRBV7-2 and TRBJ2-7, with D possibly being TRBD1 or TRBD2 (5 bases each). Trimming removed 5 bases at V and 4 bases at J, with 12 bases between. From germline, CDR1 is SGHTA and CDR2 FQGNSA. This CDR3 has 13 amino acids. This CDR3 reads CASSGGYGYEQYF. In DNA form, the CDR3 reads TGTGCCAGCAGCGGGGGATACGGATACGAGCAGTACTTC.

This clonotype showed up many times. The chain joins TRBV5-1 to TRBJ1-4; tentative D call: TRBD1 (5 bases). Germline values: CDR1 SGHRS, CDR2 YFSETQ. The length of the CDR3 is 15 residues. The V end lost 3 bases, the J end lost 2 bases, and 11 bases lay between the germline ends. The CDR3, as DNA: TGCGCCAGCAGCTCCCCAGGGCGGACTAATGAAAAACTGTTTTTT. Protein sequence: CASSSPGRTNEKLFF.

The chain has TRBV2 and TRBJ2-7; D is perhaps TRBD1 (6 bases). Germline V lookup: CDR1 SNHLY, CDR2 FYNNEI. Between the trimmed V and J ends, which lost 11 bases and 2 bases, there was a span of 13 bases. The CDR3 totals 12 residues. The CDR3 coding sequence is TGTGCCGGAGGACAGCATCCCTACGAGCAGTACTTC. Amino acid sequence: CAGGQHPYEQYF. The whole variable domain, filled in from reference TRBV2 and TRBJ2-7, reads EPEVTQTPSHQVTQMGQEVILRCVPISNHLYFYWYRQILGQKVEFLVSFYNNEISEKSEIFDDQFSVERPDGSNFTLKIRSTKLEDSAMYFCAGGQHPYEQYFGPGTRLTVT.

Only a few counts were recorded for this clonotype. V is TRBV25-1 and J is TRBJ2-5, with TRBD1 as a possible D gene (6 bases). Trimming pared 7 bases from V and 2 bases from J, leaving 20 bases between. The germline CDR1 and CDR2 sequences are MGHDK and SYGVNS. The CDR3 contains 16 residues. The CDR3 protein is CASTPSDREIQETQYF. In DNA, the CDR3 is TGTGCCAGCACCCCGTCGGACAGAGAAATTCAAGAGACCCAGTACTTC. Filled out from reference TRBV25-1 and TRBJ2-5, the complete variable domain reads EADIYQTPRYLVIGTGKKITLECSQTMGHDKMYWYQQDPGMELHLIHYSYGVNSTEKGDLSSESTVSRIRTEHFPLTLESARPSHTSQYLCASTPSDREIQETQYFGPGTRLLVL.

In this sample, this clonotype turned up many times. This chain links TRBV2 with TRBJ2-2; 8 positions agree with TRBD2. This CDR3 has 15 residues. With 5 bases clipped from V and 6 bases from J, the junction kept 8 bases outside the gene matches. The V gene's germline CDR1 is SNHLY and CDR2 FYNNEI. CDR3 loop: CASSRSGSSPGELFF. CDR3 DNA: TGTGCCAGCAGTCGAAGCGGGAGTAGCCCCGGGGAGCTGTTTTTT.

This clonotype was counted at least ten times. The chain couples TRBV12-3 or TRBV12-4 to TRBJ2-5; 8 positions match TRBD1. Trimming took 6 bases from V and 5 from J; bases not matched to a gene: 11. This CDR3 is 15 amino acids long. This CDR3 is CASRPGQGLWETQYF. The DNA of the CDR3 is TGTGCCAGCAGGCCCGGACAGGGTCTTTGGGAGACCCAGTACTTC.

This clonotype occurred a few times. V gene TRBV6-1 combines with J gene TRBJ1-5, with D uncertain. This CDR3 has 16 residues. Germline V CDR1 and CDR2: MNHNS, SASEGT. The V end lost 6 bases, the J end lost 0 bases, and 15 bases lay between the germline ends. CDR3 DNA: TGTGCCAGCAGAGTATTACGCCTCGTTAGCAATCAGCCCCAGCATTTT. This codes for CASRVLRLVSNQPQHF.